The clone carrying this TCR beta chain occurred a few times. Each CDR3 protein is one row after TCRdb ran MiXCR on the 5' RACE reads. In the table there are under 350,000 distinct CDR3 sequences, 15% to 20% of which are singletons. This record belongs to a study of T-cell memory formation after mild COVID-19. V gave up 5 bases and J gave up 2 bases; unmatched junction bases: 4. Germline CDR1 and CDR2: SGHVS and FNYEAQ. CDR3 length: 15 amino acids. The V call is TRBV7-6, the J call TRBJ2-3; 10 bases match TRBD2. The sequencing sample was made of PBMCs or a T cell subset sorted from them (not recorded which). This receptor was obtained from a young man who had mild COVID-19 (a few samples of this study predate the infection). Cell type and time point are not known. The chain's CDR3 is CASSMTSGFTDTQYF. The CDR3, as DNA: TGTGCCAGCAGCATGACTAGCGGGTTCACAGATACGCAGTATTTT.